The rows below give T cell receptor beta chains drawn from one sample of a study of T cells in Graves' hyperthyroidism and ophthalmopathy. TCRdb reprocessed the multiplex PCR reads via MiXCR and lists one record per CDR3 protein. The data contain about 640,000 distinct CDR3 sequences, about 45% of them singletons. The sample consisted of peripheral blood or thyroid tissue (not recorded which). Receptors originate from an adult man with Graves' disease, either hyperthyroidism or ophthalmopathy (not recorded which). CDR3s include the opening cysteine and the closing phenylalanine or tryptophan. A D gene is named only where the DNA matches it firmly. Clone size is shown for a subset of rows, as once, few, many or a class of expanded clone.

TRBV7-9	few	TRBJ1-3	.	CASSPSKGISGNTIYF	TGTGCCAGCAGCCCCTCCAAGGGCATCTCTGGAAACACCATATATTTT
TRBV12-3/TRBV12-4	.	TRBJ1-2	.	CASSPDGGPYGYTF	TGTGCCAGCAGCCCGGACGGAGGACCCTATGGCTACACCTTC
TRBV25-1	.	TRBJ1-1	.	CASSVWGGTEAFF	TGTGCCAGCAGTGTGTGGGGAGGTACTGAAGCTTTCTTT
TRBV20-1	few	TRBJ2-5	.	CSARDGTKETQYF	TGCAGTGCTAGGGACGGTACTAAAGAGACCCAGTACTTC
TRBV6-6	.	TRBJ2-5	.	CATVGRDRPQETQYF	TGTGCCACCGTTGGGCGGGACCGCCCTCAAGAGACCCAGTACTTC
TRBV2	.	TRBJ1-6	.	CASSPGQIYNSPLHF	TGTGCCAGCAGCCCCGGACAGATATATAATTCACCCCTCCACTTT
TRBV7-9	.	TRBJ1-1	.	CASVQVEGSEAFF	TGTGCCAGCGTCCAGGTAGAGGGCTCTGAAGCTTTCTTT
TRBV9	.	TRBJ1-6	.	CASSVDRDPADSPLHF	TGTGCCAGCAGCGTAGACAGGGATCCCGCGGATTCACCCCTCCACTTT
TRBV5-4	few	TRBJ1-4	.	CASSYAGGTGNEKLFF	TGTGCCAGCAGCTACGCTGGCGGGACCGGTAATGAAAAACTGTTTTTT
TRBV3-1	.	TRBJ1-1	.	CASSRLGGDTEAFF	TGTGCCAGCAGCCGTCTCGGGGGGGACACTGAAGCTTTCTTT
TRBV2	.	TRBJ1-5	.	CASSGSGVFSNQPQHF	TGTGCCAGCAGTGGAAGCGGGGTCTTTAGCAATCAGCCCCAGCATTTT
TRBV4-3	.	TRBJ2-7	.	CASSQDPAGAVAEQYF	TGCGCCAGCAGCCAAGATCCGGCAGGGGCGGTCGCCGAGCAGTACTTC
TRBV7-8	few	TRBJ2-7	TRBD1	CASSSRTGYYEQYF	TGTGCCAGCAGCTCGCGGACAGGGTATTACGAGCAGTACTTC
TRBV7-6	many	TRBJ2-7	.	CASSLRSDSYEQYF	TGTGCCAGCAGCTTAAGGTCGGACTCCTACGAGCAGTACTTC
TRBV25-1	few	TRBJ1-1	.	CASSHGRGTEAFF	TGTGCCAGCAGTCACGGACGAGGGACTGAAGCTTTCTTT
TRBV2	once	TRBJ2-5	.	CASSWGHPSETQYF	TGTGCCAGCAGTTGGGGACACCCTTCGGAGACCCAGTACTTC
TRBV7-2	.	TRBJ1-1	TRBD1	CASARDRGNTEAFF	TGTGCCAGCGCCAGGGACAGGGGGAACACTGAAGCTTTCTTT
TRBV12-3/TRBV12-4	many	TRBJ1-6	.	CASSFRNSAWALHF	TGTGCCAGCAGTTTTAGGAACAGTGCGTGGGCCCTCCACTTT
TRBV2	.	TRBJ1-4	.	CASSGGRVEKLFF	TGTGCCAGCAGCGGGGGGAGGGTTGAAAAACTGTTTTTT
TRBV7-2	many	TRBJ1-6	.	CASSRVVPYNSPLHF	TGTGCCAGCAGCCGGGTAGTGCCGTATAATTCACCCCTCCACTTT
TRBV25-1	.	TRBJ1-1	TRBD1	CASSVGGGRAEAFF	TGTGCCAGCAGTGTCGGAGGGGGCAGGGCTGAAGCTTTCTTT
TRBV7-9	few	TRBJ2-7	.	CASSLRSGVEQYF	TGTGCCAGCAGCCTAAGATCAGGGGTCGAGCAGTACTTC
TRBV7-9	many	TRBJ2-5	TRBD1	CASSAGQGAGKTQYF	TGTGCCAGCAGCGCTGGACAGGGGGCTGGAAAGACCCAGTACTTC
TRBV4-1	few	TRBJ1-2	.	CASSQVIRTNYGYTF	TGCGCCAGCAGCCAAGTTATAAGGACAAACTATGGCTACACCTTC
TRBV6-1	.	TRBJ2-7	.	CASSYGSGPTGQMGHEQYF	TGTGCCAGCAGTTACGGGTCTGGTCCGACTGGCCAGATGGGTCACGAGCAGTACTTC
TRBV29-1	many	TRBJ2-2	.	CSVAGPGELFF	TGCAGCGTTGCGGGGCCCGGGGAGCTGTTTTTT